Here is one T cell receptor (beta chain) with its context. In terms of age and location, participants ranged from about 18 to 95 years and lived in around 22 US areas. The source of the sample is a study of blood T cell repertoires in COVID-19. Study in general: Donors in the United States, Italy and Spain gave samples during acute or convalescent COVID-19. Nucleic acid was either cDNA or gDNA, and it came from T cells, B-cell-depleted T cells, or PBMCs.

Per germline, CDR1 LGHNA and CDR2 YSLEER. There are 15 residues in the CDR3. With 0 bases removed from V and 3 bases from J, the gap between germline ends came to 11 bases. Original data processing: Amplification with reference gene primers provided the estimates of nucleated cell counts. TCRdb's table, derived via immunoSEQ multiplex PCR, lists solely in-frame clones and lacks some. The V and J calls and clone size are taken from that table; D and trimming were inferred from the DNA. The sample lists 110,000 to 150,000 clones, 80% to 90% occurring once. This chain joins TRBV4-3 and TRBJ1-1; no clear D. Sequencing was carried out using PBMCs or T cells enriched from blood (not recorded which). The sequence was collected from a man in his fifties or sixties who had recovered from COVID-19. This CDR3 is CASSQDFSGHTEAFF. For the CDR3, the DNA is TGCGCCAGCAGCCAAGATTTTTCGGGTCACACTGAAGCTTTCTTT.